This T cell receptor (beta chain) comes out of a study of cytomegalovirus exposure and HLA in healthy donors. Comment on this clone: Its antigen is as yet unknown.

Study results and limitations: Rare TCR sequences predominated, though certain public TCRs were found in many donors. Specificity for CMV antigens was confirmed in vitro for a few of the CMV-associated chains.

With 0 bases clipped from V and 7 bases from J, the junction kept 6 bases outside the gene matches. Germline V lookup: CDR1 LGHNA, CDR2 YSLEER. The CDR3 has 17 amino acids. The assay was immunoSEQ multiplex PCR, and TCRdb's table has in-frame clones only and misses some. Here the sample spans 80,000 to 90,000 clones, roughly 96% being singletons. The origin of this receptor is a man aged 18-30 years in good health and CMV-seronegative. The V call is TRBV4-3, the J call TRBJ2-1; 13 bases match TRBD2. Sequenced input: PBMCs. CDR3: CASSQDTSGRARNEQFF. The CDR3 bases are TGCGCCAGCAGCCAAGACACTAGCGGGAGGGCCAGGAATGAGCAGTTCTTC.